These 4 T cell receptor beta chains came from one sample sequenced in a study of blood T cell repertoires in COVID-19. TCRdb keeps only in-frame clones here, not all; method: immunoSEQ multiplex PCR. The sample holds over 200,000 clones, approximately 85% seen once. Sequencing input: PBMCs or T cells enriched from blood (not recorded which). Receptors were obtained from a woman aged 45 to 65 who had recovered from COVID-19.

CDR3 region: CASRPKTGGTGELFF. Here the CDR3 DNA reads TGTGCCAGCAGACCTAAAACAGGGGGGACCGGGGAGCTGTTTTTT. The chain is built from TRBV7-9 and TRBJ2-2, with 8 bases aligning to TRBD1. The germline CDR1 and CDR2 sequences are SEHNR and FQNEAQ (reference sequence). J lost 5 bases, V lost 6 bases, and 8 bases had no gene match. This CDR3 contains 15 residues.

V is TRBV20-1 and J is TRBJ2-7; TRBD2 aligns across 7 bases. CDR3 length: 13 amino acids. Germline CDR1 reads DFQATT; CDR2 reads SNEGSKA (reference sequence). After removal of 3 bases from V and 2 bases from J, the junction contained 4 bases not matched to a gene. CDR3 DNA sequence: TGCAGTGCTAGTTCGGGGGGACCCTACGAGCAGTACTTC. Its protein product is CSASSGGPYEQYF.

In its sample, this clone was seen a few times. The chain uses TRBV9 and TRBJ1-6; D possibly corresponds to TRBD1 (6 bases). V was shortened by 1 base and J by 8 bases, with 10 bases between the two germline ends. The CDR3 consists of 14 residues. CDR1 and CDR2 from the germline V gene are SGDLS and YYNGEE. The CDR3: CASSVTDSYSPLHF. The CDR3 coding sequence is TGTGCCAGCAGCGTAACGGACAGCTATTCACCCCTCCACTTT.

In its sample, this clone was seen once. The V call is TRBV27, the J call TRBJ2-1, with 11 bases aligning to TRBD2. Germline lookup yields CDR1 MNHEY and CDR2 SMNVEV (reference sequence). V gave up 4 bases and J gave up 3 bases; unmatched junction bases: 5. The CDR3 contains 16 residues. CDR3 sequence reads: CASSSRLAGSYNEQFF. The CDR3 coding sequence is TGTGCCAGCAGTTCTCGACTAGCGGGAAGCTACAATGAGCAGTTCTTC.